One sample yielded the 16 T cell receptor beta chains listed below, sequenced in a study of read filtering for tumor transcriptome and immune sequencing. Molecular barcoded adaptors covering alpha/delta and beta/gamma chains were used on 400 to 450 ng RNA. Using its own MiXCR run on the reads, TCRdb lists one record per CDR3 protein. The repertoire holds approximately 60,000 distinct CDR3 sequences, with approximately 22% as singletons. The material sequenced was a population of CD138-negative cells sorted from bone marrow. The receptor set was obtained from a donor aged 40 or older with multiple myeloma.

This clonotype has a handful of counts. The V gene is TRBV28, the J gene TRBJ1-1; D ambiguous. Trimming cost V 6 bases and J 0 bases, with 11 bases left between them. The CDR3 runs to 14 residues. Germline CDR1 is MDHEN and CDR2 is SYDVKM. Written as DNA, the CDR3 is TGTGCCAGCAGCACCCCGGGTATGAACACTGAAGCTTTCTTT. Its protein is CASSTPGMNTEAFF.

The sample holds many counts of this clonotype. The chain joins TRBV28 to TRBJ1-1, with D possibly TRBD1 on 6 matching bases. CDR1 is MDHEN, CDR2 SYDVKM, per germline. V was pared by 4 bases and J by 5 bases, with 20 bases between. The CDR3 runs to 16 residues. The CDR3 nucleotides read TGTGCCAGCAGTTCCCTGGGGGCAAGGGGGGGAACTGAAGCTTTCTTT. Its translation: CASSSLGARGGTEAFF.

The table lists this clonotype with many counts. V is TRBV4-1 and J is TRBJ1-5; 9 nucleotides agree with TRBD1. The germline V gene encodes CDR1 MGHRA and CDR2 YSYEKL. V gave up 1 base and J gave up 5 bases; unmatched junction bases: 6. The CDR3 spans 16 residues. The CDR3 DNA sequence: TGCGCCAGCAGCCAAGTTGGGACAGGGCAAGATCAGCCCCAGCATTTT. As protein: CASSQVGTGQDQPQHF.

This clonotype was detected many times. The chain links TRBV10-2 to TRBJ2-2, with TRBD2 matching 10 bases. Looked up from germline, CDR1 is WSHSY and CDR2 is SAAADI. This CDR3 spans 14 amino acids. Trimming removed 2 bases from V and 8 bases from J; junction bases left unmatched: 2. The CDR3 nucleotides read TGCGCCAGCAGTGAGCCTAGCGGGAGTGGGGAGCTGTTTTTT. This encodes CASSEPSGSGELFF.

This clonotype was found many times. V and J are TRBV2 and TRBJ1-5, with TRBD1 as a possible D gene (6 bases). This CDR3 contains 13 residues. The V end was cut by 9 bases, the J end by 6 bases, with 15 bases between. CDR1 and CDR2 (germline): SNHLY, FYNNEI. CDR3 DNA sequence: TGTGCCAGTACAGGGTTAGGGATTCAGCCCCAGCATTTT. It encodes CASTGLGIQPQHF.

The chain couples TRBV27 to TRBJ1-2; D might be TRBD1 (5 bases). V dropped 6 bases and J dropped 8 bases, with 10 bases sitting between them. This CDR3 spans 11 amino acids. Germline V gives CDR1 MNHEY, CDR2 SMNVEV (reference sequence). In DNA, the CDR3 is TGTGCCAGCAGGGGGGGTTGGGGCTACACCTTC. It translates to CASRGGWGYTF.

This clonotype was counted at least ten times. The chain links TRBV6-6 to TRBJ2-2; 9 bases fit TRBD1. Germline assignment: CDR1 MNHNY and CDR2 SVGAGI (reference sequence). The CDR3 has 15 amino acids. Unmatched junction bases numbered 5, after V lost 6 bases and J lost 3 bases. The CDR3: CASSPQGADTGELFF. The CDR3 DNA reads TGTGCCAGCAGCCCACAGGGGGCGGACACCGGGGAGCTGTTTTTT.

There are many counts of this clonotype. The chain combines TRBV20-1 with TRBJ2-7, with a possible D match to TRBD2 (6 bases). Trimming took off 5 bases at V and 2 bases at J, with 16 bases between the two ends. CDR3 length: 14 residues. From germline, CDR1 is DFQATT and CDR2 SNEGSKA (reference sequence). The CDR3 DNA sequence: TGCAGTGCTCACAAGGGACTTCATCCCTACGAGCAGTACTTC. Its protein product is CSAHKGLHPYEQYF.

The CDR3 sequence: CASSPTGGRGYTF. The CDR3 nucleotides read TGTGCCAGCAGTCCCACTGGGGGGCGGGGCTACACCTTC. V is TRBV27 and J is TRBJ1-2; maybe TRBD1 (6 bases). V lost 5 bases and J 8 bases, leaving 15 bases between the germline ends. CDR1 is MNHEY, CDR2 SMNVEV, per germline (reference sequence). The CDR3 sequence is 13 residues long.

This clonotype was observed at least ten times. The CDR3 region is CASSQAPTGGEQYF. The DNA of the CDR3 is TGTGCCAGCAGCCAAGCTCCTACAGGGGGAGAGCAGTACTTC. V gene TRBV3-1 combines with J gene TRBJ2-7; 8 bases align to TRBD1. CDR3 length: 14 amino acids. CDR1 is LGHDT and CDR2 is YNNKEL in the germline V gene (reference sequence). V was clipped by 1 base and J by 7 bases; unmatched bases: 6.

This clonotype turned up a few times. The chain carries TRBV5-5 and TRBJ2-5; 7 nucleotides line up with TRBD2. Germline V CDR1 and CDR2: SGHKS, YYEKEE (reference sequence). J was trimmed by 5 bases and V by 6 bases; bases with no gene match: 7. The length of the CDR3 is 13 residues. CDR3 residues: CASIAGVGETQYF. In nucleotides, the CDR3 is TGTGCCAGCATCGCGGGAGTGGGCGAGACCCAGTACTTC.

The chain combines TRBV2 with TRBJ2-7, with TRBD2 identical over 10 bases. The CDR3 is 11 residues long. Per the germline V gene, CDR1 is SNHLY and CDR2 is FYNNEI. After removal of 10 bases from V and 4 bases from J, the junction contained 1 base not matched to a gene. The CDR3 loop is CATGLAYEQYF. CDR3 bases: TGTGCCACGGGACTAGCGTACGAGCAGTACTTC.

Note on this clonotype: It may be a read error: a sequence one base away is much more abundant. The rearrangement links TRBV29-1 to TRBJ2-7, with 8 bases identical to TRBD1. CDR3 length: 12 amino acids. In germline, CDR1 is SQVTM, CDR2 ANQGSEA. V shed 7 bases and J 9 bases; nucleotides not matched to a gene: 11. Written as DNA, the CDR3 is TGCAGCGCAACAGGGGGAACGGGTGGGCAGTACTTC. Translation: CSATGGTGGQYF.

The table lists this clonotype with many counts. V gene TRBV11-2 combines with J gene TRBJ2-5; perhaps TRBD1 as D (6 bases). CDR1 and CDR2 from the germline V gene are SGHAT and FQNNGV. Deletions cut 1 base from V and 2 bases from J, with 11 bases between. This CDR3 has 15 residues. CDR3 sequence: CASSLAGTRQETQYF. CDR3 nucleotide sequence: TGTGCCAGCAGCTTAGCCGGGACAAGACAAGAGACCCAGTACTTC.

In this sample, this clonotype turned up many times. The chain is built from TRBV6-2 or TRBV6-3 and TRBJ2-5; 7 nucleotides line up with TRBD2. From germline, CDR1 is MNHEY and CDR2 SVGEGT. The CDR3 sequence is 13 residues long. The V and J ends lost 6 bases and 3 bases, in that order; junction bases with no gene match: 4. CDR3 nucleotides: TGTGCCAGCAGGCCGAGCGGGGAAGAGACCCAGTACTTC. This codes for CASRPSGEETQYF.

Remarks on this clonotype: A much larger clone sits a single nucleotide away, making a read error possible. The chain combines TRBV5-5 with TRBJ2-3; 7 bases align to TRBD1. Germline loops: CDR1 SGHKS, CDR2 YYEKEE (reference sequence). The CDR3 runs to 13 residues. The junction had 6 bases not matched to a gene; V was cut back by 3 bases and J by 8 bases. This CDR3 is CASSYTGVGTQYF. CDR3 nucleotides: TGTGCCAGCAGCTACACAGGGGTAGGTACGCAGTATTTT.